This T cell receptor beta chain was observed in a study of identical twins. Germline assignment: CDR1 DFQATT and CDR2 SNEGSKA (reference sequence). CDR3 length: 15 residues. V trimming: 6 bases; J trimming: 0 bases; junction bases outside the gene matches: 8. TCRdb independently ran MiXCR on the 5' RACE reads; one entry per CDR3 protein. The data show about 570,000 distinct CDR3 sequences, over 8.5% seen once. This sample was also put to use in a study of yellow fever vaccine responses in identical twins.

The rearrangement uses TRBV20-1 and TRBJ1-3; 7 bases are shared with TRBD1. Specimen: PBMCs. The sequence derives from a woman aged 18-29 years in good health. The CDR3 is CSAPRGQHSGNTIYF. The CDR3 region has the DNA TGCAGTGCGCCCAGGGGACAGCACTCTGGAAACACCATATATTTT.